The 9 T cell receptor beta chains presented below share a single source sample, sequenced in a study of T cell responses to AZD1222 COVID-19 vaccine. Profiling relied on immunoSEQ multiplex PCR, and the TCRdb table lists in-frame clones only, not all of them. Of about 84,000 clones listed, 80% to 90% are singletons. The sample was peripheral blood, taken 28 days after the second AZD1222 dose. Source of these receptors: an adult who received the AZD1222 COVID-19 vaccine.

V gene TRBV27 combines with J gene TRBJ1-6; the match to TRBD1 covers 7 bases. The V gene's germline CDR1 is MNHEY and CDR2 SMNVEV (reference sequence). The length of the CDR3 is 16 residues. The junction had 9 bases not matched to a gene; V was cut back by 5 bases and J by 5 bases. The CDR3 DNA reads TGTGCCAGCAGTCCTATAGGGACAGAAAATAATTCACCCCTCCACTTT. This gives the protein CASSPIGTENNSPLHF.

The V and J genes are TRBV7-9 and TRBJ2-5; possibly TRBD1 or TRBD2 for D (6 bases each). Germline lookup yields CDR1 SEHNR and CDR2 FQNEAQ (reference sequence). CDR3 size: 18 residues. Trimming took 5 bases from V and 5 from J, leaving 27 bases between them. The CDR3 bases are TGTGCCAGCAGCCTATTTTGGGGGCTGGCGGGAAAGGCGGAGACCCAGTACTTC. This encodes CASSLFWGLAGKAETQYF.

The chain couples TRBV7-2 to TRBJ2-7, with TRBD2 matching 11 bases. Germline loops: CDR1 SGHTA, CDR2 FQGNSA. The CDR3 sequence is 16 residues long. V was clipped by 4 bases and J by 3 bases; unmatched bases: 8. CDR3 residues: CASSSLAGGPFYEQYV. The DNA of the CDR3 is TGTGCCAGCAGCTCTCTAGCGGGGGGACCGTTCTACGAGCAGTACGTC.

This chain's CDR3 is CASSSWTGLSSNQPQHF. The CDR3 coding sequence is TGTGCCAGCAGCTCATGGACAGGACTCTCAAGCAATCAGCCCCAGCATTTT. The rearrangement uses TRBV5-8 and TRBJ1-5; 7 nucleotides agree with TRBD1. CDR1 is SGHTS, CDR2 YDEGEE, per germline. This CDR3 has 17 amino acids. J gave up 1 base and V 3 bases, and 10 bases lay outside the gene matches.

The chain carries TRBV4-3 and TRBJ1-3, with 7 bases lining up with TRBD1. Per germline, CDR1 LGHNA and CDR2 YSLEER. V shed 6 bases and J 6 bases; nucleotides not matched to a gene: 5. The CDR3 length is 13 residues. CDR3 residues: CASRRQGENTIYF. The DNA of the CDR3 is TGCGCCAGCAGGAGACAGGGTGAAAACACCATATATTTT.

The chain has TRBV24-1 and TRBJ1-3; TRBD1 might be the D (5 bases). The CDR3 runs 14 residues. With 3 bases removed from V and 4 bases from J, the gap between germline ends came to 9 bases. Germline CDR1 reads KGHDR; CDR2 reads SFDVKD. CDR3 in amino acids: CATSDPTVGNTIYF. Written as DNA, the CDR3 is TGTGCCACCAGTGATCCGACAGTGGGAAACACCATATATTTT.

This clone was observed a handful of times. Here the CDR3 DNA reads TGTGCCAGCTGCACCGCGGGAGCTTACGGTGAGCAGTTCTTC. The encoded protein is CASCTAGAYGEQFF. V is TRBV6-5 and J is TRBJ2-1; TRBD2 agrees at 7 bases. Looked up from germline, CDR1 is MNHEY and CDR2 is SVGAGI. Trimming cost V 8 bases and J 9 bases; bases outside gene matches: 13. The CDR3 consists of 14 residues.

The rearrangement joins TRBV18 to TRBJ2-5; maybe TRBD2 (5 bases). Germline V lookup: CDR1 KGHSH, CDR2 LQKENI. This CDR3 comprises 15 residues. Trimming shortened V by 4 bases and J by 1 base, and 13 bases separated the two germline ends. CDR3 protein: CASSLNPGFQETQYF. Written as DNA, the CDR3 is TGTGCCAGCTCACTTAATCCGGGATTCCAAGAGACCCAGTACTTC.

The gene calls are TRBV28 and TRBJ1-4; TRBD1 matches at 8 bases. V trimming: 5 bases; J trimming: 4 bases; junction bases outside the gene matches: 9. Germline V gene sequence: CDR1 MDHEN, CDR2 SYDVKM. The CDR3 runs 16 residues. CDR3 protein: CASSPLGQGGNEKLFF. The CDR3 DNA is TGTGCCAGCAGTCCCCTTGGACAGGGCGGTAATGAAAAACTGTTTTTT.